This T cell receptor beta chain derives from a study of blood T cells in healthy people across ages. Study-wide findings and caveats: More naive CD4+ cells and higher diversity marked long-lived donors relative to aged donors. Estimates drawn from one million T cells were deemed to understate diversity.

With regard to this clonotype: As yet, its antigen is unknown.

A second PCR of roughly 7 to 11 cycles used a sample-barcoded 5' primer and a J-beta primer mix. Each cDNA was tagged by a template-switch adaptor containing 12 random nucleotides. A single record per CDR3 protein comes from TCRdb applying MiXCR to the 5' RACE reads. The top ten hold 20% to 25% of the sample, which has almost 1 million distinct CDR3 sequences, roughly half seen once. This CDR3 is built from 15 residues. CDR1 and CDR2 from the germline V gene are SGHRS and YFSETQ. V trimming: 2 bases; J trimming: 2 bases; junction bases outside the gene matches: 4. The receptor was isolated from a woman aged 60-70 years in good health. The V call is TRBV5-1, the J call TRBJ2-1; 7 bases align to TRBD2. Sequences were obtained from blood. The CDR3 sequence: CASSLAGSPYNEQFF. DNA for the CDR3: TGCGCCAGCAGCTTAGCGGGATCACCCTACAATGAGCAGTTCTTC.